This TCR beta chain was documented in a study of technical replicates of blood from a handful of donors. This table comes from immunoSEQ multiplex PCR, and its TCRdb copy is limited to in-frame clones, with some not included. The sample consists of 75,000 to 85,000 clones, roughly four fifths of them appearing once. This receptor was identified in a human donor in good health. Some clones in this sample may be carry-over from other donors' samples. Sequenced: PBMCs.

CDR3 in amino acids: CASSHTGGGYEQYF. The CDR3 DNA sequence: TGTGCCAGCAGCCATACAGGGGGCGGATACGAGCAGTACTTC. The chain combines TRBV6-1 with TRBJ2-7; 9 bases align to TRBD1. Looked up from germline, CDR1 is MNHNS and CDR2 is SASEGT. The CDR3 is made up of 14 amino acids. The V segment lost 6 bases and the J segment 4 bases; nucleotides outside the gene matches: 7.